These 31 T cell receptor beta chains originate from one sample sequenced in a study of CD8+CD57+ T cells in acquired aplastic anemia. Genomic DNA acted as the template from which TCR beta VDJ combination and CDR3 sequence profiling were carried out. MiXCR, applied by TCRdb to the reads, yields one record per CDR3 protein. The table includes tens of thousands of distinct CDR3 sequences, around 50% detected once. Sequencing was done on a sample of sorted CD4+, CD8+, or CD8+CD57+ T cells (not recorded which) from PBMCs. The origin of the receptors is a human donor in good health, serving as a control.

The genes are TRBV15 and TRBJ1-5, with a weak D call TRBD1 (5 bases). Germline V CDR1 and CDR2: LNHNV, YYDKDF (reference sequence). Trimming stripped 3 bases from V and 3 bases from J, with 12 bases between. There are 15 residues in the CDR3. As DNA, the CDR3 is TGTGCCACCAGCAGTGACAGCGCATACAATCAGCCCCAGCATTTT. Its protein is CATSSDSAYNQPQHF.

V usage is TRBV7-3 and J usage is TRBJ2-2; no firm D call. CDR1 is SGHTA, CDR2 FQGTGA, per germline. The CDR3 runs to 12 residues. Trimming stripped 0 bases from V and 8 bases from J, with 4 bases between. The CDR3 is CASSLTHGELFF. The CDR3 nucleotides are TGTGCCAGCAGCTTAACCCATGGGGAGCTGTTTTTT. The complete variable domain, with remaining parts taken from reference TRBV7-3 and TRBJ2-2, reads GAGVSQTPSNKVTEKGKYVELRCDPISGHTALYWYRQSLGQGPEFLIYFQGTGAADDSGLPNDRFFAVRPEGSVSTLKIQRTERGDSAVYLCASSLTHGELFFGEGSRLTVL.

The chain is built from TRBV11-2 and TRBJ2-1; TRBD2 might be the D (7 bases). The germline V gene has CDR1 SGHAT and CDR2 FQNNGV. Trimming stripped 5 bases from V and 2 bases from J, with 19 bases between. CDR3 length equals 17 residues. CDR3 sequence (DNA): TGTGCCAGCAGCCCGAGGGGAGGGGGAAACACCTACAATGAGCAGTTCTTC. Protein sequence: CASSPRGGGNTYNEQFF.

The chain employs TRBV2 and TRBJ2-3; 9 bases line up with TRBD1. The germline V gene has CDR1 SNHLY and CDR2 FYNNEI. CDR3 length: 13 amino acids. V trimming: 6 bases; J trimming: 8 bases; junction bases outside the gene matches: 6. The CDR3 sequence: CASSDRGDGTQYF. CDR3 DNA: TGTGCCAGCAGCGACAGGGGGGACGGTACGCAGTATTTT.

The CDR3 is CASSELKGKYGYTF. DNA of the CDR3: TGTGCCAGCAGTGAGTTGAAGGGAAAATATGGCTACACCTTC. This chain links TRBV2 with TRBJ1-2; D gene ambiguous. The CDR3 runs 14 residues. Per the germline V gene, CDR1 is SNHLY and CDR2 is FYNNEI. V dropped 3 bases and J dropped 5 bases, with 13 bases sitting between them.

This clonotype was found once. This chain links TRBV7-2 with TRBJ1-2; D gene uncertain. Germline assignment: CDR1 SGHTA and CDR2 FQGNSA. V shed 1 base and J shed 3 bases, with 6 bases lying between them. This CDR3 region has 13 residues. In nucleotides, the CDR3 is TGTGCCAGCAGCTTAGGAGTCGACTATGGCTACACCTTC. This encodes CASSLGVDYGYTF.

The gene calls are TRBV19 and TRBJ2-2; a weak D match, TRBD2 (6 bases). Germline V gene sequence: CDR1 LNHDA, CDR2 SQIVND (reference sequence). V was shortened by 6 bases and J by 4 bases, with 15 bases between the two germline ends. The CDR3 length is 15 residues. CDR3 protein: CASRSPGEGTGELFF. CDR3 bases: TGTGCCAGTAGATCCCCGGGAGAGGGCACCGGGGAGCTGTTTTTT.

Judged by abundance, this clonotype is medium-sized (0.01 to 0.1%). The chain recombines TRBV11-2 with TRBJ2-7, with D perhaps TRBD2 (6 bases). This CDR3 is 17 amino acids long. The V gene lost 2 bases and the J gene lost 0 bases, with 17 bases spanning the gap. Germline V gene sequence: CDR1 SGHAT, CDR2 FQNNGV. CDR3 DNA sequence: TGTGCCAGCAGCTTACGGCCGGGTAGCGGCAGCTCCTACGAGCAGTACTTC. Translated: CASSLRPGSGSSYEQYF.

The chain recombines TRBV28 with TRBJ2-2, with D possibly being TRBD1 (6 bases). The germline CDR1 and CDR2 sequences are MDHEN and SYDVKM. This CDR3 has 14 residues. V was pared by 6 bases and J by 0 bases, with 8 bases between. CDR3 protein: CASSGTPNTGELFF. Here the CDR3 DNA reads TGTGCCAGCAGCGGGACACCGAACACCGGGGAGCTGTTTTTT. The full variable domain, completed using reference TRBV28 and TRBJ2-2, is DVKVTQSSRYLVKRTGEKVFLECVQDMDHENMFWYRQDPGLGLRLIYFSYDVKMKEKGDIPEGYSVSREKKERFSLILESASTNQTSMYLCASSGTPNTGELFFGEGSRLTVL.

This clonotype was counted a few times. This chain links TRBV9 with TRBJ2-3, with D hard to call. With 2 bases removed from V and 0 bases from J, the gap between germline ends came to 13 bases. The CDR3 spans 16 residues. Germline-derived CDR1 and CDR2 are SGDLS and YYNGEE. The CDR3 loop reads CASSVRPRGSTDTQYF. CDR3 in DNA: TGTGCCAGCAGCGTTCGTCCTCGCGGTAGCACAGATACGCAGTATTTT.

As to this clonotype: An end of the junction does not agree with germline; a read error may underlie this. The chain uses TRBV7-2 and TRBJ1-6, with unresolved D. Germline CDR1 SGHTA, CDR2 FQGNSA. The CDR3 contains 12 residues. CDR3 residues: CASTSDNSPLHF. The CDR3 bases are TGTGCCAGCACCTCCGATAATTCACCCCTCCACTTT.

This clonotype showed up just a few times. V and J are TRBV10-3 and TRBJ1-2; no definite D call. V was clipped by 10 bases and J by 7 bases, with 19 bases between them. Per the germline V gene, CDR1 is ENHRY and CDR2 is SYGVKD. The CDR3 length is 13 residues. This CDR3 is CASSLAGLGGYTF. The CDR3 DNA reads TGTGCCAGCAGCTTAGCCGGACTAGGTGGCTACACCTTC.

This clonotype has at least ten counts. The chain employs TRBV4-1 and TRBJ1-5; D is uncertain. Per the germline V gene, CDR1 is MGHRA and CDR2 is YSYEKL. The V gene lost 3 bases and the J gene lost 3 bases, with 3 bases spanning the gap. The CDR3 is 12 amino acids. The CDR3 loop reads CASSHPNQPQHF. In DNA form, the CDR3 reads TGCGCCAGCAGCCACCCCAATCAGCCCCAGCATTTT.

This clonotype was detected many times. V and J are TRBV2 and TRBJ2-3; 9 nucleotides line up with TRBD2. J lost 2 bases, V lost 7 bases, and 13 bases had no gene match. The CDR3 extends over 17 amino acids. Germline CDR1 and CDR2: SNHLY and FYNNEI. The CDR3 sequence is CASMREGLHHNTDTQYF. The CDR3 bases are TGTGCCAGCATGCGGGAGGGCCTTCACCACAACACAGATACGCAGTATTTT.

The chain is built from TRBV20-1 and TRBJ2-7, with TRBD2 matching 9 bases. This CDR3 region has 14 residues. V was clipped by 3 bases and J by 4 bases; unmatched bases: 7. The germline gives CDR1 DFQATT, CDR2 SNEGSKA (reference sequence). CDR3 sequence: CSASRLAGLYEQYF. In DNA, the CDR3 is TGCAGTGCTAGCAGGCTAGCGGGATTGTACGAGCAGTACTTC.

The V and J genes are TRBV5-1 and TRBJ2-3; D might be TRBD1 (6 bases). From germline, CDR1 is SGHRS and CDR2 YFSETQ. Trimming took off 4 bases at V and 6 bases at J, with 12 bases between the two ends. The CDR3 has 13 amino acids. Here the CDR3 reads CASSRAGADTQYF. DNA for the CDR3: TGCGCCAGCAGCCGGGCAGGGGCGGATACGCAGTATTTT.

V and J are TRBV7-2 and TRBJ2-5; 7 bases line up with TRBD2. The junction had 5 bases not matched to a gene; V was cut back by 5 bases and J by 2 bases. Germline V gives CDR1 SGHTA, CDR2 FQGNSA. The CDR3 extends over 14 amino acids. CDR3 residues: CASSSGDPQETQYF. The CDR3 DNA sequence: TGTGCCAGCAGCAGCGGGGACCCACAAGAGACCCAGTACTTC.

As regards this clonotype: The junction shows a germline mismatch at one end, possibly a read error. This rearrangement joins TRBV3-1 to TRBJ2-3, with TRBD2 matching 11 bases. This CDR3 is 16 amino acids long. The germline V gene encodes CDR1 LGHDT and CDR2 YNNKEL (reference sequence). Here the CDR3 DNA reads TGTGTCAGCAGCCAATCGACTAGCGGGATCCTTAGGACGCAGTATTTT. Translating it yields CVSSQSTSGILRTQYF.

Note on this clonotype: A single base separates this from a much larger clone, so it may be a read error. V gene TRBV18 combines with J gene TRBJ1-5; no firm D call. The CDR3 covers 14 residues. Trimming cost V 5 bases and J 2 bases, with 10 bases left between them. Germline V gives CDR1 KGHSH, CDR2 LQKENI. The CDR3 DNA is TGTGCCAGCTCATCCGGCAGCGGCAATCAGCCCCAGCATTTT. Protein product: CASSSGSGNQPQHF.

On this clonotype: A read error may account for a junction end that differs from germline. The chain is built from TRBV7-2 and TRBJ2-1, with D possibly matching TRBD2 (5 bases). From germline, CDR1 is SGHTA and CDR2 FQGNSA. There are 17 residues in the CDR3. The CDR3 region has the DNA TGTGCCAGCAGCTTAGCCGAGCGGTTAAGCTCCTACACTGAGCAGTTTTTC. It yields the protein CASSLAERLSSYTEQFF.

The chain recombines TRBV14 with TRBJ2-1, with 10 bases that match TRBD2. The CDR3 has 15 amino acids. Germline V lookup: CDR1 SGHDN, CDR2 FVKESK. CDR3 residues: CARASLAGVVLEQFF. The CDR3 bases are TGTGCTAGAGCCTCTCTAGCGGGAGTCGTCCTGGAGCAGTTCTTC.

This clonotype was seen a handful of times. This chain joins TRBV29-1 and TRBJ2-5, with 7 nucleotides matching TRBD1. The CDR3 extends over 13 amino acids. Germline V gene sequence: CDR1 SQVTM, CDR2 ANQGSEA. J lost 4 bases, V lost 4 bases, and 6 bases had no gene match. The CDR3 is CSVAKGAGETQYF. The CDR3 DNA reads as TGCAGCGTTGCAAAGGGGGCGGGAGAGACCCAGTACTTC.

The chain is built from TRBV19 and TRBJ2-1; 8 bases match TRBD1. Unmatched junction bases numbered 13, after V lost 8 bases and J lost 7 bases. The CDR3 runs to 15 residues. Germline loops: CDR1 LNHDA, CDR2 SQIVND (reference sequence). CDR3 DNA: TGTGCCAGTGCCTACACGGACAGGGACGTGAATGAGCAGTTCTTC. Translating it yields CASAYTDRDVNEQFF. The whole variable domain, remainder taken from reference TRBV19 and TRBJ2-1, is DGGITQSPKYLFRKEGQNVTLSCEQNLNHDAMYWYRQDPGQGLRLIYYSQIVNDFQKGDIAEGYSVSREKKESFPLTVTSAQKNPTAFYLCASAYTDRDVNEQFFGPGTRLTVL.

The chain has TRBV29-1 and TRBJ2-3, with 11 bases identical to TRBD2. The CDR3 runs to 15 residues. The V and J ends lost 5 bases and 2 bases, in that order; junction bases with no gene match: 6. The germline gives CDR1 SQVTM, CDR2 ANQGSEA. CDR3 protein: CSVTRTSGFTDTQYF. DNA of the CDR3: TGCAGCGTTACCCGGACTAGCGGGTTCACAGATACGCAGTATTTT.

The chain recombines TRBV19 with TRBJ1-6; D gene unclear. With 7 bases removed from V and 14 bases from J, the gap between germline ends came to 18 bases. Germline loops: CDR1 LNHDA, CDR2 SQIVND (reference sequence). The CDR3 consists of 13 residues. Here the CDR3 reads CASTPGGLGTLHF. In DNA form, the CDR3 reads TGTGCCAGTACCCCGGGCGGTCTCGGAACCCTCCACTTT.

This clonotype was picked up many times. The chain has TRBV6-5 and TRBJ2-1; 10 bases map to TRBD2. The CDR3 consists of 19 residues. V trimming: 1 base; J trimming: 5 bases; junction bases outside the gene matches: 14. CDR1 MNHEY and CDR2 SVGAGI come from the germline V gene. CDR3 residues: CASSYFPPGLAGENNEQFF. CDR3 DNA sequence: TGTGCCAGCAGTTACTTCCCCCCTGGGCTAGCGGGGGAGAACAATGAGCAGTTCTTC.

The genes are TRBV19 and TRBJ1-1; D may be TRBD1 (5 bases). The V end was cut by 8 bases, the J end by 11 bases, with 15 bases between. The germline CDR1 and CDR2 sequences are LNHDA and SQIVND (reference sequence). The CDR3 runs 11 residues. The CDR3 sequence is CASVLGGEAFF. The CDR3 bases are TGTGCCAGTGTACTCGGGGGTGAGGCTTTCTTT. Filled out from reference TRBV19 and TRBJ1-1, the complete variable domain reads DGGITQSPKYLFRKEGQNVTLSCEQNLNHDAMYWYRQDPGQGLRLIYYSQIVNDFQKGDIAEGYSVSREKKESFPLTVTSAQKNPTAFYLCASVLGGEAFFGQGTRLTVV.

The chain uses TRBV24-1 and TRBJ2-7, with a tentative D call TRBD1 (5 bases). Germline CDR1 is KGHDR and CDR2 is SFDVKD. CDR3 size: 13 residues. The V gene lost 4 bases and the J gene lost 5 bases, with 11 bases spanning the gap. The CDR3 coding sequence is TGTGCCACCAGTGAAGGGGATTTGGACGAGCAGTACTTC. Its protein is CATSEGDLDEQYF.

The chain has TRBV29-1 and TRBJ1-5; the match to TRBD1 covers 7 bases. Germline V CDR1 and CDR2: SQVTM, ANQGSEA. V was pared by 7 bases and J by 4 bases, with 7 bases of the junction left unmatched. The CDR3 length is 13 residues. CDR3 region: CSDGDRLNQPQHF. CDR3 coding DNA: TGCAGCGATGGGGACAGACTAAATCAGCCCCAGCATTTT.

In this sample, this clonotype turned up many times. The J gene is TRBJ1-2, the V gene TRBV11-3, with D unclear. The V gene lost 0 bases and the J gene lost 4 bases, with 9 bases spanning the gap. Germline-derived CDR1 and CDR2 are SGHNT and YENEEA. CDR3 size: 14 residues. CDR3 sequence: CASSLDGHPYGYTF. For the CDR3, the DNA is TGTGCCAGCAGCTTAGATGGTCATCCCTATGGCTACACCTTC.

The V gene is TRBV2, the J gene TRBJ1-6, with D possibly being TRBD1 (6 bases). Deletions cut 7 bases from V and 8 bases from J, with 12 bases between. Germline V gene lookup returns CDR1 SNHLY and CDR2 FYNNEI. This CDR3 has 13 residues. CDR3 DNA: TGTGCCAGCACGGCAGGGGTTGATTCACCCCTCCACTTT. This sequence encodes CASTAGVDSPLHF.